This T cell receptor beta chain was documented in a study of identical twins. MiXCR, applied by TCRdb to the 5' RACE reads, yields one record per CDR3 protein. The sample consists of hundreds of thousands of distinct CDR3 sequences, roughly 12% of them appearing once. The same sample was also used in a study of yellow fever vaccine responses in identical twins.

The TCR sequence derives from a woman aged 18-29 years in good health. Sequencing was carried out using PBMCs.

Here the CDR3 DNA reads TGCGCCAGCAGCTCGGGACTAGCGGGAAGTGTCGAGCAGTACTTC. Its translation is CASSSGLAGSVEQYF. The J gene is TRBJ2-7, the V gene TRBV5-1, with 13 bases matching TRBD2. CDR3 length: 15 residues. V gave up 3 bases and J gave up 6 bases; unmatched junction bases: 6. CDR1 is SGHRS and CDR2 is YFSETQ in the germline V gene.